These T cell receptor beta chains were read from a single sample in a study of blood T cell repertoires in COVID-19. Clones were read by immunoSEQ multiplex PCR, and TCRdb kept only the in-frame ones, dropping some. The sample carries around 500,000 clones, approximately 83% recorded once. Sequencing was carried out using peripheral blood. All receptors come from a human donor in a cohort sampled during active COVID-19. CDR3s include the opening cysteine and the closing phenylalanine or tryptophan. The D gene is left open where the match is weak. Expanded clones get a size class; other rows say once, few or many, or leave the size out.

clone_size,v_call,d_call,j_call,cdr3_aa,cdr3_nt
-,TRBV25-1,TRBD1,TRBJ2-7,CASSDVTTGGYEQYF,TGTGCCAGCAGTGATGTGACGACAGGGGGCTACGAGCAGTACTTC
-,TRBV5-8,-,TRBJ1-2,CASSRGGYTF,TGTGCCAGCAGCCGCGGCGGCTACACCTTC
-,TRBV21-1,-,TRBJ1-5,CARPQSPRNQPQHF,TGTGCCAGGCCTCAGTCCCCCAGGAATCAGCCCCAGCATTTT
-,TRBV18,TRBD1,TRBJ2-7,CASSPRGQGTYEQYF,TGTGCCAGCTCACCTCGGGGACAGGGCACCTACGAGCAGTACTTC
-,TRBV28,-,TRBJ1-1,CASSLFGAGNTEAFF,TGTGCCAGCAGTTTATTCGGTGCCGGGAACACTGAAGCTTTCTTT
-,TRBV9,TRBD2,TRBJ2-5,CASSVGASGAQETQYF,TGTGCCAGCAGCGTAGGGGCTAGCGGGGCACAAGAGACCCAGTACTTC
once,TRBV7-9,-,TRBJ1-1,CASSLVPGNTEAFF,TGTGCCAGCAGCTTAGTTCCGGGGAACACTGAAGCTTTCTTT
-,TRBV4-1,TRBD2,TRBJ2-1,CASSQTGLAGGEQFF,TGCGCCAGCAGCCAAACTGGTCTAGCGGGAGGTGAGCAGTTCTTC
-,TRBV5-1,TRBD1,TRBJ2-7,CASSSRDRGTYEQYF,TGCGCCAGCAGCTCGAGAGACAGGGGCACCTACGAGCAGTACTTC
-,TRBV7-6,-,TRBJ1-6,CASSSQEGDNSPLHF,TGTGCCAGCAGCTCCCAGGAGGGCGATAATTCACCCCTCCACTTT
-,TRBV20-1,TRBD2,TRBJ2-1,CSALGGSEQFF,TGCAGTGCTCTGGGGGGGAGTGAGCAGTTCTTC
-,TRBV28,-,TRBJ1-2,CASSTGVGGYTF,TGTGCCAGCAGTACGGGTGTGGGTGGCTACACCTTC
-,TRBV19,-,TRBJ2-1,CASTRYSYPSYNEQFF,TGTGCCAGTACTCGTTATAGTTACCCGTCCTACAATGAGCAGTTCTTC
-,TRBV3-1/TRBV3-2,TRBD2,TRBJ2-1,CASSRTLAGGYNEQFF,TGTGCCAGCAGCCGAACCCTAGCGGGGGGTTACAATGAGCAGTTCTTC
few,TRBV3-1/TRBV3-2,-,TRBJ2-5,CASSQGGDFFSAQYF,TGTGCCAGCAGCCAAGGGGGGGACTTTTTCTCGGCCCAGTACTTC
-,TRBV28,TRBD2,TRBJ2-7,CASSTTAGGPPYEQYF,TGTGCCAGCAGTACCACAGCGGGAGGGCCGCCCTACGAGCAGTACTTC